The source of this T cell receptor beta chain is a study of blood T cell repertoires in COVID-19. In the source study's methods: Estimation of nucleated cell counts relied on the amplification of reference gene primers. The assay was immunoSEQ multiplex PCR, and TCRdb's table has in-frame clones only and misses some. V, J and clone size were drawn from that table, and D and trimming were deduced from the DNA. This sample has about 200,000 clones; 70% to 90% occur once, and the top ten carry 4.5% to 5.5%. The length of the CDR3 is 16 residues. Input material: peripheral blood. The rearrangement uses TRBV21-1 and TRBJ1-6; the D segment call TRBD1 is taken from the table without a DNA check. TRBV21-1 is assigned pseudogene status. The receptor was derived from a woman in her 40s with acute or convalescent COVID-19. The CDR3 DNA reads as TGTGCCAGCAGCGCTTGGGACAGTCCGCATAATTCACCCCTCCACTTT. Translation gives CASSAWDSPHNSPLHF.